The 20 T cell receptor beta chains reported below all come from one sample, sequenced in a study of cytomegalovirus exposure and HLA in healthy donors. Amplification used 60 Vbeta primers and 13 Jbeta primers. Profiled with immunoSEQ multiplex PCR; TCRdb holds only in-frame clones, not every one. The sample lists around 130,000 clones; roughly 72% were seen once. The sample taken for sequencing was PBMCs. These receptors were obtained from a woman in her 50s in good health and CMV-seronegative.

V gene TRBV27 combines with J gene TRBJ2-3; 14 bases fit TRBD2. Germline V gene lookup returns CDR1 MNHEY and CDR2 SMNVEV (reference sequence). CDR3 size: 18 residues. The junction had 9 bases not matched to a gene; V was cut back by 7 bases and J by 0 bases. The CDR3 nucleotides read TGTGCCAGCACCGGACTAGCGGGAGGCCTCCCGAGCACAGATACGCAGTATTTT. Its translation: CASTGLAGGLPSTDTQYF.

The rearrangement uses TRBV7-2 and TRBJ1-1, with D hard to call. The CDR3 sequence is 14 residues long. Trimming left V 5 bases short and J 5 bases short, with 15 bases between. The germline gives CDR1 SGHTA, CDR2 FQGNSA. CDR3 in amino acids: CASSPVRGVTEAFF. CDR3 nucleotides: TGTGCCAGCAGCCCCGTTCGGGGTGTAACTGAAGCTTTCTTT. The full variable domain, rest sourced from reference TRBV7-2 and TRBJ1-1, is GAGVSQSPSNKVTEKGKDVELRCDPISGHTALYWYRQSLGQGLEFLIYFQGNSAPDKSGLPSDRFSAERTGGSVSTLTIQRTQQEDSAVYLCASSPVRGVTEAFFGQGTRLTVV.

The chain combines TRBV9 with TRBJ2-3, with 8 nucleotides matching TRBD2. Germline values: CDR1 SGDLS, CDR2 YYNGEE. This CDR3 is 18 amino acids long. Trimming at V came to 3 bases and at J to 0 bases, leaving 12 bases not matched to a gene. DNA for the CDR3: TGTGCCAGCAGCGCCCGAGGGGCGGGAGGACCAAGCACAGATACGCAGTATTTT. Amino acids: CASSARGAGGPSTDTQYF.

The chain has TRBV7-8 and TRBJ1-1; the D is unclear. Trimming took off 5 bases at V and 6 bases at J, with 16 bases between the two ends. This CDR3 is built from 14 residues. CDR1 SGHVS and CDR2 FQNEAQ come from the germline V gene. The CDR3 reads CASSGRTVSPEAFF. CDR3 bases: TGTGCCAGCAGCGGCCGGACTGTTTCCCCTGAAGCTTTCTTT.

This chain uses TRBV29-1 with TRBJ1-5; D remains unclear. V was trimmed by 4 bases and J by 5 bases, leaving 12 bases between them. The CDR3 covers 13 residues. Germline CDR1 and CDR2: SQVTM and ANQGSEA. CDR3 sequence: CSVAGGEDQPQHF. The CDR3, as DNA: TGCAGCGTTGCGGGAGGAGAGGATCAGCCCCAGCATTTT.

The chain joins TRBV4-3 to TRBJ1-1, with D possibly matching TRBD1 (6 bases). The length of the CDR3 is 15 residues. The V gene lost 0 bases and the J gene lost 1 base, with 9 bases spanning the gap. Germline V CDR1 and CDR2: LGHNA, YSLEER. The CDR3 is CASSQDRGQNTEAFF. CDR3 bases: TGCGCCAGCAGCCAAGATCGGGGACAGAACACTGAAGCTTTCTTT.

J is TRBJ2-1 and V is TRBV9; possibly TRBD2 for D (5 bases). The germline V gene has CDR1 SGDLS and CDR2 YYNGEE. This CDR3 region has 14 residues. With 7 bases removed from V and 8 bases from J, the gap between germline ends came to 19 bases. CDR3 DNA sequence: TGTGCCAGCGGATCAGGTCCAGCGGCGGATGAGCAGTTCTTC. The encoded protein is CASGSGPAADEQFF.

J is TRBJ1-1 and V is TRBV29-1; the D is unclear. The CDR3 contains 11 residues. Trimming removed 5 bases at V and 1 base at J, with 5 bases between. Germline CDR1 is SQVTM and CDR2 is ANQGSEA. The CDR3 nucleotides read TGCAGCGTTCCACAGAACACTGAAGCTTTCTTT. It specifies CSVPQNTEAFF.

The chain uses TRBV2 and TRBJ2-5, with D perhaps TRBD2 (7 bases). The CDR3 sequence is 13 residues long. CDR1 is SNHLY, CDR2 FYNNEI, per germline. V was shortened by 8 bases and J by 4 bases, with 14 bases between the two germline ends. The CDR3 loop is CASHRGGGETQYF. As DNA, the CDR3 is TGTGCCAGCCATCGAGGGGGGGGAGAGACCCAGTACTTC.

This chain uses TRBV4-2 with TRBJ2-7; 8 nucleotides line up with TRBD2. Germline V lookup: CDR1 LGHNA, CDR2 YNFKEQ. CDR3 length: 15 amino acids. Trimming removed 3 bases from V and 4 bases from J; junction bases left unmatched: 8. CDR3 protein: CASSQTRTSRYEQYF. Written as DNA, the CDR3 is TGTGCCAGCAGCCAGACTCGGACTAGCAGGTACGAGCAGTACTTC.

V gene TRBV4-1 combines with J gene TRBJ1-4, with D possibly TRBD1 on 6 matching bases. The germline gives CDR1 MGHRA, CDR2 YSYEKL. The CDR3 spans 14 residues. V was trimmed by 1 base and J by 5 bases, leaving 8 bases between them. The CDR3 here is CASSQAGQNEKLFF. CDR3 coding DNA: TGCGCCAGCAGCCAAGCTGGACAGAATGAAAAACTGTTTTTT.

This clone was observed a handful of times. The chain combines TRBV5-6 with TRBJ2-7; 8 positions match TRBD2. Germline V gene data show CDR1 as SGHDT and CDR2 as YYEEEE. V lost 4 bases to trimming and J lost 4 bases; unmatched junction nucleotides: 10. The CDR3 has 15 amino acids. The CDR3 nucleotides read TGTGCCAGCAGCATAGGAGCGGGAGCGTTTTACGAGCAGTACTTC. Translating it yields CASSIGAGAFYEQYF.

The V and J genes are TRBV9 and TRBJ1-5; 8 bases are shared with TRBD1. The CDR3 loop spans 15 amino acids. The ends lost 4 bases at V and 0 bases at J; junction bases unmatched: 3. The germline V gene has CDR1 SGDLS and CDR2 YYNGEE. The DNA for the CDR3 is TGTGCCAGCAGCCGGACAGGGAATAGCAATCAGCCCCAGCATTTT. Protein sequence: CASSRTGNSNQPQHF.

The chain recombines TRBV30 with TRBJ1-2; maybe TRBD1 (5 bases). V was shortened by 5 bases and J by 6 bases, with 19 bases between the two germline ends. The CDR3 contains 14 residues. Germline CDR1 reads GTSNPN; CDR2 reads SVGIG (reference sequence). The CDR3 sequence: CAWDLFGGLDGYTF. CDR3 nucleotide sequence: TGTGCCTGGGACCTCTTTGGGGGACTTGATGGCTACACCTTC.

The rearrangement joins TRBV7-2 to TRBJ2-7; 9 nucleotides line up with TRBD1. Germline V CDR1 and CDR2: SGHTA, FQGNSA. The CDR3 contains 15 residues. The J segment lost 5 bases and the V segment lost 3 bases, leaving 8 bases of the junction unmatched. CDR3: CASSLRDRVGDEQYF. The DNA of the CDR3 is TGTGCCAGCAGCTTGAGGGACAGGGTTGGTGACGAGCAGTACTTC.

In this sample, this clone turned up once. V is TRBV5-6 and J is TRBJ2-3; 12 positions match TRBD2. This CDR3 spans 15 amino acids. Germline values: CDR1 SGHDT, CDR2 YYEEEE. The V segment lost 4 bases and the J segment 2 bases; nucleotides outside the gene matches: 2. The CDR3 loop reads CASSRTSGATDTQYF. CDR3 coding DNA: TGTGCCAGCAGCCGGACTAGCGGGGCCACAGATACGCAGTATTTT.

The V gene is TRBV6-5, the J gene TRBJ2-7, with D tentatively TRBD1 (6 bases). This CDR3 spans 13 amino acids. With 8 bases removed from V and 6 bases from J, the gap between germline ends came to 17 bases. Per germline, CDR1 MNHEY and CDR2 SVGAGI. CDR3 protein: CASGRGANREQYF. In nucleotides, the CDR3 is TGTGCCAGCGGCAGGGGTGCGAACCGCGAGCAGTACTTC.

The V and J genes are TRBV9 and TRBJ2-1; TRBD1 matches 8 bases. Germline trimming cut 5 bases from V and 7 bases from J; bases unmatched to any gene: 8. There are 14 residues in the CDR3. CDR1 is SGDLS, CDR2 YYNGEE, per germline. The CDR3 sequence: CASSGVRQGNEQFF. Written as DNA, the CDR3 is TGTGCCAGCAGTGGAGTTAGACAGGGGAATGAGCAGTTCTTC.

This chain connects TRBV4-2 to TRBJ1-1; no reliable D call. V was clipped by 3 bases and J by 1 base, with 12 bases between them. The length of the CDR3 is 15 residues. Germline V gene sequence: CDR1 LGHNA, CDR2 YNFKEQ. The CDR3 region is CASSHPGRGNTEAFF. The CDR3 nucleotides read TGTGCCAGCAGCCACCCTGGTCGAGGGAACACTGAAGCTTTCTTT.

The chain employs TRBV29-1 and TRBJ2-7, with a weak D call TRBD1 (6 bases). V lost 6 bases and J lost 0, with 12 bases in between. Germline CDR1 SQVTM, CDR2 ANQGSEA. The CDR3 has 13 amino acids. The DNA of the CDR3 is TGCAGCGTAACAGGGCCCAGCTCCTACGAGCAGTACTTC. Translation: CSVTGPSSYEQYF.